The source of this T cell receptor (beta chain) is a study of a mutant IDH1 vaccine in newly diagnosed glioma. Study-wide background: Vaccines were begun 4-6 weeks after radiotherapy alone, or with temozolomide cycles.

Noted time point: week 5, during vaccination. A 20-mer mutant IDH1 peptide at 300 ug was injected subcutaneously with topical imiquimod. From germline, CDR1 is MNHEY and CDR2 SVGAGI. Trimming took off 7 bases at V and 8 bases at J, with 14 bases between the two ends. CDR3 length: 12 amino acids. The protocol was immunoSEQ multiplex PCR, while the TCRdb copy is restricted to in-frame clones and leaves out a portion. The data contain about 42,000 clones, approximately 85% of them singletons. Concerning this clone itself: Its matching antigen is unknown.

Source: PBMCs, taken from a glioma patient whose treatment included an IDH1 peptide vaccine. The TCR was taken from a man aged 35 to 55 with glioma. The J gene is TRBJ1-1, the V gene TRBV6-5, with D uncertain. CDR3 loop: CASTSTSREAFF. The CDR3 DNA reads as TGTGCCAGCACCTCTACCTCCAGGGAAGCTTTCTTT.